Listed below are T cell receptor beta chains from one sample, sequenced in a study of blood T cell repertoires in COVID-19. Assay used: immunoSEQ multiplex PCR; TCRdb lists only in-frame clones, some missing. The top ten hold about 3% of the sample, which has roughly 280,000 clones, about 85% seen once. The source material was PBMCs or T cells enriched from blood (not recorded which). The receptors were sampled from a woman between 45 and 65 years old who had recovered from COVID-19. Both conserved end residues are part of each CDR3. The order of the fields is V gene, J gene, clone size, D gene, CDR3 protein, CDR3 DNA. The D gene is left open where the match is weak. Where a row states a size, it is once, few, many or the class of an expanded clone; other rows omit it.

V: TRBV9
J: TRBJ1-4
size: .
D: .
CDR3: CASSPGWAGEKLFF
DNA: TGTGCCAGCAGCCCTGGGTGGGCAGGGGAAAAACTGTTTTTT

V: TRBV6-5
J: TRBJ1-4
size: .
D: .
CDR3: CASSSIEKLFF
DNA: TGTGCCAGCAGTTCCATCGAAAAACTGTTTTTT

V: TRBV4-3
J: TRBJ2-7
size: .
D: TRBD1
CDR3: CASSQGAGTGYDEQYF
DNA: TGCGCCAGCAGCCAAGGAGCCGGGACAGGGTACGACGAGCAGTACTTC

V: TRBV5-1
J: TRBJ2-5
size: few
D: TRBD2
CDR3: CASSPEQGTSGRRETQYF
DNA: TGCGCCAGCAGCCCAGAACAGGGGACTAGCGGGAGGAGAGAGACCCAGTACTTC

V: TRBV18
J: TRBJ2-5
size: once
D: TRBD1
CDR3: CASSPKRQGIQETQYF
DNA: TGTGCCAGCTCACCAAAAAGACAGGGGATCCAAGAGACCCAGTACTTC

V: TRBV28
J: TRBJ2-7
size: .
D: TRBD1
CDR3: CASRGTEKTLSYEQYF
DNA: TGTGCCAGCAGAGGGACAGAAAAAACTCTTTCCTACGAGCAGTACTTC

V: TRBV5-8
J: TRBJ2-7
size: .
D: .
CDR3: CASSARPAGSYEQYF
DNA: TGTGCCAGCAGCGCACGCCCGGCAGGCTCCTACGAGCAGTACTTC

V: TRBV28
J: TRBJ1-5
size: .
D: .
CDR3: CASSPRGQPQHF
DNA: TGTGCCAGCAGTCCACGGGGGCAGCCCCAGCATTTT

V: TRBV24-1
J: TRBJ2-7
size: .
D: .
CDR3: CATSEPKAGTYEQYF
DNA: TGTGCCACCAGTGAACCTAAAGCGGGGACATACGAGCAGTACTTC

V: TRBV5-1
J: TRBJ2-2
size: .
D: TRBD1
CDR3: CASSLAAQGADTGELFF
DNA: TGCGCCAGCAGCTTGGCTGCGCAGGGGGCAGACACCGGGGAGCTGTTTTTT

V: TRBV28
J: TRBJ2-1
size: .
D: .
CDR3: CASSLPNREQFF
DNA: TGTGCCAGCAGTTTACCGAACCGGGAGCAGTTCTTC

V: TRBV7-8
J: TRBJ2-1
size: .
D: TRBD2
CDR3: CASSLAPSGLANYNEQFF
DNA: TGTGCCAGCAGCTTAGCGCCTTCGGGACTAGCGAACTACAATGAGCAGTTCTTC

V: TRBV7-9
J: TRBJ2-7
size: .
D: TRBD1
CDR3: CASSDTGGITYEQYF
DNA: TGTGCCAGCAGCGACACAGGGGGTATTACCTACGAGCAGTACTTC

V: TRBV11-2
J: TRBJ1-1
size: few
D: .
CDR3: CASSPSRGNTEAFF
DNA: TGTGCCAGCAGCCCGAGCCGGGGAAACACTGAAGCTTTCTTT

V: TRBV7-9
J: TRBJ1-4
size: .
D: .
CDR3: CASSPLGGTNEKLFF
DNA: TGTGCCAGCAGCCCCCTTGGAGGGACTAATGAAAAACTGTTTTTT

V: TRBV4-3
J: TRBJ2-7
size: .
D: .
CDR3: CASSQATSYEQYF
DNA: TGCGCCAGCAGCCAAGCCACTTCCTACGAGCAGTACTTC

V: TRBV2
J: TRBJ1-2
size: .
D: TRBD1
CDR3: CASVYGGTAYGYTF
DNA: TGTGCCAGCGTTTATGGAGGGACAGCCTATGGCTACACCTTC

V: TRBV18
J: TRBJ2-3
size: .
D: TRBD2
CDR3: CASSPPSLAARTDTQYF
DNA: TGTGCCAGCTCACCACCGTCCCTAGCGGCCCGAACAGATACGCAGTATTTT

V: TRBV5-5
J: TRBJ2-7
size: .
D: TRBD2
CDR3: CASSWGLAGVAYEQYF
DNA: TGTGCCAGCAGCTGGGGGCTAGCGGGAGTCGCCTACGAGCAGTACTTC

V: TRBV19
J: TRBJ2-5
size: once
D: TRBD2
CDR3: CASSIETSGRETQYF
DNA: TGTGCCAGTAGTATAGAGACTAGCGGGAGAGAGACCCAGTACTTC

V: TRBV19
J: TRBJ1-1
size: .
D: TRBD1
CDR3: CATHLGRGRITEAFF
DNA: TGTGCCACTCATCTTGGAAGGGGGCGTATCACTGAAGCTTTCTTT

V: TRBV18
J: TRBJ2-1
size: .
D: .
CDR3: CASSPTGSYNEQFF
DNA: TGTGCCAGCTCACCAACAGGCTCCTACAATGAGCAGTTCTTC

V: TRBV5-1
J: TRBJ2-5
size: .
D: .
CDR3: CASWGDGETQYF
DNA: TGCGCCAGCTGGGGGGACGGAGAGACCCAGTACTTC

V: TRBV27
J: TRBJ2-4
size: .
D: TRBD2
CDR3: CASSYGGSMGGKNIQYF
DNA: TGTGCCAGCAGTTACGGCGGGAGTATGGGGGGCAAAAACATTCAGTACTTC

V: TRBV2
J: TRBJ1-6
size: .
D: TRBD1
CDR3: CASTGRGPDSPLHF
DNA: TGTGCCAGCACGGGAAGGGGGCCTGATTCACCCCTCCACTTT

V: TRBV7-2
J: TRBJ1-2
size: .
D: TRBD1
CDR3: CASSLAPGQGADGYTF
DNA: TGTGCCAGCAGCTTAGCCCCGGGACAGGGGGCGGATGGCTACACCTTC

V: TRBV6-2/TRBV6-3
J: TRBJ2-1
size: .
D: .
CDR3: CASSLGGVTGGSYNEQFF
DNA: TGTGCCAGCAGCCTAGGGGGGGTGACGGGAGGTAGTTACAATGAGCAGTTCTTC

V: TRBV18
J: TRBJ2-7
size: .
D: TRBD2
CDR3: CASSPTVAGTVNEQYF
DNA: TGTGCCAGCTCACCAACCGTAGCGGGGACTGTAAACGAGCAGTACTTC

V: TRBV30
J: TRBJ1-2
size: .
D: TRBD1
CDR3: CAWGRTGQGYTF
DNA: TGTGCCTGGGGTCGGACAGGGCAAGGCTACACCTTC

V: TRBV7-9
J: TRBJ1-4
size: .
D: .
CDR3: CASSLGKGTNEKLFF
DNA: TGTGCCAGCAGCTTAGGAAAGGGGACTAATGAAAAACTGTTTTTT

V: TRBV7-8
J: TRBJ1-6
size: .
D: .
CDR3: CASRQVGNSPLHF
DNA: TGTGCCAGCAGACAGGTTGGCAATTCACCCCTCCACTTT

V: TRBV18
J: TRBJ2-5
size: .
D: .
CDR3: CASSPYSGETQYF
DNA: TGTGCCAGCTCACCATACAGTGGGGAGACCCAGTACTTC

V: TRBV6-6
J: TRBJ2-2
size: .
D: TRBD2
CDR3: CASSFSSGTTGELFF
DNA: TGTGCCAGCAGTTTCTCTAGCGGGACCACCGGGGAGCTGTTTTTT

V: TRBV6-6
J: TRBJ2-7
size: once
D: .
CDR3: CASSYGGGGSYEQYF
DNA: TGTGCCAGCAGTTACGGGGGCGGTGGGTCCTACGAGCAGTACTTC

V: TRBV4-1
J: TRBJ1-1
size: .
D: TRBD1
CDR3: CASSRDRTNTEAFF
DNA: TGCGCCAGCAGCCGGGACAGGACGAACACTGAAGCTTTCTTT

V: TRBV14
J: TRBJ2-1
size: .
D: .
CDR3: CASSRGAGGQYNEQFF
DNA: TGTGCCAGCAGCCGGGGGGCAGGGGGACAATACAATGAGCAGTTCTTC

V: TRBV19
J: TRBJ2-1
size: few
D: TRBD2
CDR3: CASSAEGLAGGGNSYNEQFF
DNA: TGTGCCAGTAGTGCCGAGGGACTAGCGGGAGGGGGGAACTCCTACAATGAGCAGTTCTTC

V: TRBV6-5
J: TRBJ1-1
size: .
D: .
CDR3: CASSPRAANTEAFF
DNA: TGTGCCAGCAGTCCCCGAGCTGCCAACACTGAAGCTTTCTTT

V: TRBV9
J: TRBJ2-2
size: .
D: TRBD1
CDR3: CASSGGQGTGELFF
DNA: TGTGCCAGCAGCGGGGGACAGGGGACCGGGGAGCTGTTTTTT

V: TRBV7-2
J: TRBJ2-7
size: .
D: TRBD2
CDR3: CASSYKTSGSWSYEQYF
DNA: TGTGCCAGCAGCTACAAGACTAGCGGGAGTTGGTCCTACGAGCAGTACTTC

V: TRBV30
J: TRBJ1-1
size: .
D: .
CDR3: CAWRAGTEEAFF
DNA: TGTGCCTGGAGGGCAGGGACTGAGGAAGCTTTCTTT

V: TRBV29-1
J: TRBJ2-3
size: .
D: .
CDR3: CSVAPRAGLEADTQYF
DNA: TGCAGCGTAGCCCCCCGGGCCGGATTGGAGGCAGATACGCAGTATTTT

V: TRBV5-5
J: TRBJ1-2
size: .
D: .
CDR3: CASSLAEGVNGYTF
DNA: TGTGCCAGCAGCTTGGCTGAGGGGGTTAATGGCTACACCTTC

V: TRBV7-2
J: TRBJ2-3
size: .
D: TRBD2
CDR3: CASSSSGLAGSTDTQYF
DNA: TGTGCCAGCAGCTCGTCTGGACTAGCGGGGAGCACAGATACGCAGTATTTT

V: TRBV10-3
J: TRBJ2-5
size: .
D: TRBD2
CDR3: CAISERGGLAGVDRETQYF
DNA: TGTGCCATCAGTGAGCGGGGGGGACTAGCGGGAGTCGACAGAGAGACCCAGTACTTC

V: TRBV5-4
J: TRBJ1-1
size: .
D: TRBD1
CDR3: CASIKTGGTGGNTEAFF
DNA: TGTGCCAGCATCAAGACCGGCGGGACAGGGGGGAACACTGAAGCTTTCTTT

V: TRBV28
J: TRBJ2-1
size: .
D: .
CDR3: CASSPSPGMSSYNEQFF
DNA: TGTGCCAGCAGTCCCTCCCCCGGGATGAGCTCCTACAATGAGCAGTTCTTC

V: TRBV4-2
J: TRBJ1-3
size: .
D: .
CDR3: CASSQLPQGGGNTIYF
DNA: TGTGCCAGCAGCCAACTTCCACAGGGTGGTGGAAACACCATATATTTT

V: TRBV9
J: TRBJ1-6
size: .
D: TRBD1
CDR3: CASCTGQYNSPLHF
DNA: TGTGCCAGCTGTACGGGACAGTATAATTCACCCCTCCACTTT

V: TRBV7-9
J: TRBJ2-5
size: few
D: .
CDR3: CASSLETRGETQYF
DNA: TGTGCCAGCAGCTTAGAAACCAGGGGAGAGACCCAGTACTTC

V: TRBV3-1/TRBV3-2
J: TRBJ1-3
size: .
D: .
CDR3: CASSQGQEVIYF
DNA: TGTGCCAGCAGCCAAGGACAGGAGGTCATATATTTT